This T cell receptor beta chain was recorded in a study of blood T cell repertoires in COVID-19. Across the study: Donors in the United States, Italy and Spain gave samples during acute or convalescent COVID-19. Sources were T cells, B-cell-depleted T cells, or PBMCs; the material itself was cDNA or gDNA.

The CDR3 is made up of 15 amino acids. Germline trimming cut 5 bases from V and 4 bases from J; bases unmatched to any gene: 10. Germline CDR1 and CDR2: SGHVS and FNYEAQ. Per the study methods: Nucleated cell counts were estimated from reference gene primer amplification. This table comes from immunoSEQ multiplex PCR, and its TCRdb copy is limited to in-frame clones, with some not included. V and J calls and clone size are as listed in that table; D and trimming were resolved from the DNA. The sample consists of more than 30,000 clones, more than 80% of them appearing once. The J gene is TRBJ1-1, the V gene TRBV7-6, with 7 bases lining up with TRBD1. Sequencing was performed on peripheral blood. The source of this sequence is a woman aged 70 to 79 with acute or convalescent COVID-19. The CDR3 protein is CASSRQTGVVTEAFF. Here the CDR3 DNA reads TGTGCCAGCAGCCGGCAAACAGGGGTAGTCACTGAAGCTTTCTTT.